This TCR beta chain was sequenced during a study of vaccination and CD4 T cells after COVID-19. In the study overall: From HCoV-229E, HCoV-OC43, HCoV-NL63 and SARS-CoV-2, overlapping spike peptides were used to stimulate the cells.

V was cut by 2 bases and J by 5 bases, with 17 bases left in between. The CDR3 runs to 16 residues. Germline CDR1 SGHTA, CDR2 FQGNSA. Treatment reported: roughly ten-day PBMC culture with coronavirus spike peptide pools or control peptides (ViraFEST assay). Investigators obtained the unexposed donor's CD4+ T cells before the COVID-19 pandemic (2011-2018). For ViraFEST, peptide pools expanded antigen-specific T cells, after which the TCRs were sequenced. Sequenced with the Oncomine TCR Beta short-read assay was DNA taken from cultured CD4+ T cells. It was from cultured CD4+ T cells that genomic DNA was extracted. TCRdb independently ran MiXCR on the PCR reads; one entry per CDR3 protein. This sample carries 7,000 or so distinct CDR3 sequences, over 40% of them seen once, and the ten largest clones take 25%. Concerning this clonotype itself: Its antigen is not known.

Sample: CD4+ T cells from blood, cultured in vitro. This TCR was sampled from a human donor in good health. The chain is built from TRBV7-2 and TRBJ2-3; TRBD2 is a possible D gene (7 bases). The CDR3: CASSLRLRGARDTQYF. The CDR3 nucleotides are TGTGCCAGCAGCTTAAGGCTTCGGGGGGCCAGAGATACGCAGTATTTT.